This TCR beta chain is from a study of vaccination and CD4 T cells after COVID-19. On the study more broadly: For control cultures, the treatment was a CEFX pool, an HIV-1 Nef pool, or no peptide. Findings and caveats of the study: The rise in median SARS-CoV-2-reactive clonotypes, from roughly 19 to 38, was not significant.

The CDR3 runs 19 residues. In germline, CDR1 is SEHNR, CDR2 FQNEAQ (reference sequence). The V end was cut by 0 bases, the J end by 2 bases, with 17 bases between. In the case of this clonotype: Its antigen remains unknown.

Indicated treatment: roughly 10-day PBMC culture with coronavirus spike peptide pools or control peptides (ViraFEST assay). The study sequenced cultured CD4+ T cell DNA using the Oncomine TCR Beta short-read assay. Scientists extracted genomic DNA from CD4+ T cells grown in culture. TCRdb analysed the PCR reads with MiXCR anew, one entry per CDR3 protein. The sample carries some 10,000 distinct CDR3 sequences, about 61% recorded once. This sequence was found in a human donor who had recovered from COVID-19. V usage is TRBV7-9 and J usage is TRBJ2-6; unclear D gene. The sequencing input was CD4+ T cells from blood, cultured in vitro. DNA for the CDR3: TGTGCCAGCAGCTTAGCCCTAGGTCTTTCCCTTACTGGGGCCAACGTCCTGACTTTC. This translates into CASSLALGLSLTGANVLTF.